The clone carrying this TCR beta chain was counted at least ten times. Its antigen is not identified. This record comes from a study of T cells in Graves' hyperthyroidism and ophthalmopathy. Study-wide findings and caveats: Blood also held most thyroid clonotypes expanded beyond 0.001. Classification by a 13 V-J model distinguished ophthalmopathy from stable hyperthyroidism.

RNA transcripts yielded amplified TCR beta CDR3 regions. During a first-round RT-PCR of the TCR CDR3, the HTBI primer set was used. TCRdb fed the multiplex PCR reads into MiXCR, producing one record per CDR3 protein. The data show 150,000 or so distinct CDR3 sequences, less than 10% seen once. V was pared by 4 bases and J by 6 bases, with 9 bases of the junction left unmatched. Germline V CDR1 and CDR2: KGHSY, FQNENV. The CDR3 runs 15 residues. The sample taken for sequencing was blood. This TCR came from a woman under 30 with Graves' hyperthyroidism that later progressed to Graves' ophthalmopathy. This chain links TRBV16 with TRBJ1-1, with 9 bases aligning to TRBD1. In DNA, the CDR3 is TGTGCCAGCAGCCTCGGGACAGGGTTAATCTCTGAAGCTTTCTTT. The encoded protein is CASSLGTGLISEAFF.